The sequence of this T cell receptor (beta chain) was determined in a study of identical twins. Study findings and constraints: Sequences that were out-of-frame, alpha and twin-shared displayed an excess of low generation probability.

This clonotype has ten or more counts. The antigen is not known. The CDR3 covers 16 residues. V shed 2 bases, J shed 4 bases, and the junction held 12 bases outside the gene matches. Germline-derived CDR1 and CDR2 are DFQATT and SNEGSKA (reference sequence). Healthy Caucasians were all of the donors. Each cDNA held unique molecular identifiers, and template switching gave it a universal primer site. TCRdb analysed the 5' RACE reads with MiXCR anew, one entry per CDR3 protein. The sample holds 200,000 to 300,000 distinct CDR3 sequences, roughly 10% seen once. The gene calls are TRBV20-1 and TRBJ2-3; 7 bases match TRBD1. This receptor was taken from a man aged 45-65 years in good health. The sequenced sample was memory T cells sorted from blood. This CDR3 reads CSARPDRAHGADTQYF. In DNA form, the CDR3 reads TGCAGTGCTAGACCCGACAGGGCCCATGGGGCAGATACGCAGTATTTT.